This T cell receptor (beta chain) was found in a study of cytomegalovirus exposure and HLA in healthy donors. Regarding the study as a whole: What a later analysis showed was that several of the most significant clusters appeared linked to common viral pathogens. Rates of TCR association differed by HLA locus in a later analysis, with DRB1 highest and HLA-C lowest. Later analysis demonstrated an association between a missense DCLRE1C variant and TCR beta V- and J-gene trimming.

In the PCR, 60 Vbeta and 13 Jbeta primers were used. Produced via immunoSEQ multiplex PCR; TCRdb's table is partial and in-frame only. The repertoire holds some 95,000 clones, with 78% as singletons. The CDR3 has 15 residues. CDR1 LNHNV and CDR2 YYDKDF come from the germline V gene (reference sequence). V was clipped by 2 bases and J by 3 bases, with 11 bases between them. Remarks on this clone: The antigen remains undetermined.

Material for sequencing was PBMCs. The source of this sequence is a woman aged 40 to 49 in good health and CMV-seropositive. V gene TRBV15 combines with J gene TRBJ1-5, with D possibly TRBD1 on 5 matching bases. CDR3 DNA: TGTGCCACCAGCAGAAGTACAGGTTTCAATCAGCCCCAGCATTTT. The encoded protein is CATSRSTGFNQPQHF.